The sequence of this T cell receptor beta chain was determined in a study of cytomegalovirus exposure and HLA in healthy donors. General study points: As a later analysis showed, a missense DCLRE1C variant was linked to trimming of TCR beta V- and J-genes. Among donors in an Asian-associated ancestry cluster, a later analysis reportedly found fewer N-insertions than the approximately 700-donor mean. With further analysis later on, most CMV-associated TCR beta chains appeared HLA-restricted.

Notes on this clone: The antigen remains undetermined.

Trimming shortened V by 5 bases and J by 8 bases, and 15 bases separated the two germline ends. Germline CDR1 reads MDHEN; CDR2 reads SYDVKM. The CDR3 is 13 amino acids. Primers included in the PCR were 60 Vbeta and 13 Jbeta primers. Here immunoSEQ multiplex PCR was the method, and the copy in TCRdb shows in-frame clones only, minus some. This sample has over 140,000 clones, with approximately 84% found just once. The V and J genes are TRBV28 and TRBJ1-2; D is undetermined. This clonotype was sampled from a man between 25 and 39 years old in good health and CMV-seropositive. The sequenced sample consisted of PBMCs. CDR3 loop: CASSPRLYWGYTF. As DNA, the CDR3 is TGTGCCAGCAGTCCCCGCCTATATTGGGGCTACACCTTC.